This TCR beta chain was identified during a study of blood T cell repertoires in COVID-19. Study overall: COVID-19 samples collected from the United States, Italy and Spain covered acute and convalescent phases.

Cohort assignment relied on participant-reported clinical history. This table comes from immunoSEQ multiplex PCR, and its TCRdb copy is limited to in-frame clones, with some not included. The data contain some 250,000 clones, more than 75% of them singletons. The source is a middle-aged woman with acute COVID-19. The sequenced material came from PBMCs or T cells enriched from blood (not recorded which).

The CDR3 loop reads CATQAGLSTDTQYF. Here the CDR3 DNA reads TGTGCCACACAAGCGGGTCTTAGCACAGATACGCAGTATTTT. The rearrangement joins TRBV19 to TRBJ2-3; D may be TRBD2 (6 bases). The CDR3 is 14 residues long. Per germline, CDR1 LNHDA and CDR2 SQIVND (reference sequence). V gave up 10 bases and J gave up 0 bases, with 14 bases separating them.